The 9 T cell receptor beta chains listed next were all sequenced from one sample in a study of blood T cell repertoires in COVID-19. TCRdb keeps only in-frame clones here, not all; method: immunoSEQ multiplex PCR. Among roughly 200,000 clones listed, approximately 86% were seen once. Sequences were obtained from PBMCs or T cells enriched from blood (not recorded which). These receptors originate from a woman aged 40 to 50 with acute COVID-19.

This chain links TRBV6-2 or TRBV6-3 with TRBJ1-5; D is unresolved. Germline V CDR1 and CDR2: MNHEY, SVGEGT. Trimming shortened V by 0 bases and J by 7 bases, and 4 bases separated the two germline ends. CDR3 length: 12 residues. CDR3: CASSYSRQPQHF. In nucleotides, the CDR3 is TGTGCCAGCAGTTACTCCCGGCAGCCCCAGCATTTT.

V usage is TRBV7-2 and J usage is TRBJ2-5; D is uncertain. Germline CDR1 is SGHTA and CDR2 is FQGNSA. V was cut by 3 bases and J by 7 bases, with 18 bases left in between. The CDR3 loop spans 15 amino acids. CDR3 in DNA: TGTGCCAGCAGCTTGGCCTATAGCTCCAGAGGGACCCAGTACTTC. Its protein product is CASSLAYSSRGTQYF. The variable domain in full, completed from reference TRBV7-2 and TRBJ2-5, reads GAGVSQSPSNKVTEKGKDVELRCDPISGHTALYWYRQSLGQGLEFLIYFQGNSAPDKSGLPSDRFSAERTGGSVSTLTIQRTQQEDSAVYLCASSLAYSSRGTQYFGPGTRLLVL.

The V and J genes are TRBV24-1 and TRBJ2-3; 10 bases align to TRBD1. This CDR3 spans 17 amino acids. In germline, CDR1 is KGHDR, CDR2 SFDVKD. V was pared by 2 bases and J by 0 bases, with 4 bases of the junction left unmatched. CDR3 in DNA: TGTGCCACCAGTGATTCCTGGGGACAGGGGAGCACAGATACGCAGTATTTT. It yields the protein CATSDSWGQGSTDTQYF.

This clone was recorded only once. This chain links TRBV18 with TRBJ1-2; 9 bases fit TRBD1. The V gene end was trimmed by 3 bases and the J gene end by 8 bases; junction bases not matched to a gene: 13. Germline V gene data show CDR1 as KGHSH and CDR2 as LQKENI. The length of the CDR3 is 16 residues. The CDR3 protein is CASSPVPTGGWGGYTF. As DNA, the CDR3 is TGTGCCAGCTCACCCGTGCCAACAGGGGGCTGGGGAGGCTACACCTTC.

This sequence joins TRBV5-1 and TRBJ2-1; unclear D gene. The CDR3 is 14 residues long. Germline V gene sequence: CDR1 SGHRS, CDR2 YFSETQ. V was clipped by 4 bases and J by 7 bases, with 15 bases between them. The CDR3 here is CASSETVSGNEQFF. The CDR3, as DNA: TGCGCCAGCAGCGAAACCGTGTCAGGAAATGAGCAGTTCTTC.

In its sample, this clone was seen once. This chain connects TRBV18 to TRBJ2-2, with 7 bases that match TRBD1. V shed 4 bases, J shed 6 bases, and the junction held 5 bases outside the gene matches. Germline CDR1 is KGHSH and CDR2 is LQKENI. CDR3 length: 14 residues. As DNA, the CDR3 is TGTGCCAGCTCACGACAGGGAGACGCCGGGGAGCTGTTTTTT. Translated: CASSRQGDAGELFF.

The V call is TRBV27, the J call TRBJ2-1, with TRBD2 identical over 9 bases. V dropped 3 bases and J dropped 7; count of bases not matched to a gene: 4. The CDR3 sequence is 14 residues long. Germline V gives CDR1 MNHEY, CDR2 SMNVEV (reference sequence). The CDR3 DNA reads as TGTGCCAGCAGTTTGCAGCGGGAGGATAATGAGCAGTTCTTC. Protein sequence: CASSLQREDNEQFF.

CDR3 region: CAWQQGGGPVDTQYF. In DNA, the CDR3 is TGTGCCTGGCAACAAGGGGGAGGGCCAGTAGATACGCAGTATTTT. The V call is TRBV30, the J call TRBJ2-3; tentative D call: TRBD2 (7 bases). In germline, CDR1 is GTSNPN, CDR2 SVGIG (reference sequence). CDR3 size: 15 residues. V lost 5 bases and J 5 bases, leaving 20 bases between the germline ends.

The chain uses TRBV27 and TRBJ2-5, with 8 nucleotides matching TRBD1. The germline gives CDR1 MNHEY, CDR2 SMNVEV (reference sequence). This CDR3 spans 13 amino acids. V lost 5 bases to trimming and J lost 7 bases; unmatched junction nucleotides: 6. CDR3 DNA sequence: TGTGCCAGCAGTCCCCGGACAGGGTGGACCCAGTACTTC. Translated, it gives CASSPRTGWTQYF.